The text below deals with one T cell receptor (beta chain). Its antigen remains unidentified. The data belong to a study of immune cell composition in non-small cell lung cancer. The overall study: Histologic subtype was mainly adenocarcinoma or squamous cell carcinoma. Study results and limitations: Tumour-associated clones >0.5% occurred in roughly 30% of adenocarcinomas, under 85% of squamous.

This CDR3 contains 14 residues. With 6 bases removed from V and 2 bases from J, the gap between germline ends came to 13 bases. CDR1 SEHNR and CDR2 FQNEAQ come from the germline V gene (reference sequence). The normal lung sample lay at least 3 cm, and maximally far, from the tumour. Profiled with immunoSEQ multiplex PCR; TCRdb holds only in-frame clones, not every one. This sample has a few thousand clones, with about 72% found just once. The sequencing input was non-adjacent lung tissue. The receptor was derived from a human donor with non-small cell lung cancer. This chain joins TRBV7-9 and TRBJ1-1; D perhaps matches TRBD1 (5 bases). The CDR3 sequence: CASRPGGINTEAFF. The CDR3 DNA reads as TGTGCCAGCAGGCCGGGGGGAATAAACACTGAAGCTTTCTTT.